This T cell receptor beta chain originates from a study of CD8 T cells in Susac syndrome. With random hexamers, about 0.45 to 1 ug RNA was reverse transcribed. One entry per CDR3 protein, called by TCRdb with MiXCR from the immunoSEQ multiplex PCR reads. The sample carries some 150,000 distinct CDR3 sequences, 95% recorded once. The receptor's source is a human donor with Susac syndrome. The source material was CD4+ T cells from PBMCs.

The CDR3 DNA follows: TGTGCCAGTACCGGACAGGGGGCTGGGGAGCAGTACTTC. It specifies CASTGQGAGEQYF. This chain uses TRBV25-1 with TRBJ2-7; 11 nucleotides align to TRBD1. There are 13 residues in the CDR3. Germline trimming cut 9 bases from V and 7 bases from J; bases unmatched to any gene: 8. Per germline, CDR1 MGHDK and CDR2 SYGVNS.